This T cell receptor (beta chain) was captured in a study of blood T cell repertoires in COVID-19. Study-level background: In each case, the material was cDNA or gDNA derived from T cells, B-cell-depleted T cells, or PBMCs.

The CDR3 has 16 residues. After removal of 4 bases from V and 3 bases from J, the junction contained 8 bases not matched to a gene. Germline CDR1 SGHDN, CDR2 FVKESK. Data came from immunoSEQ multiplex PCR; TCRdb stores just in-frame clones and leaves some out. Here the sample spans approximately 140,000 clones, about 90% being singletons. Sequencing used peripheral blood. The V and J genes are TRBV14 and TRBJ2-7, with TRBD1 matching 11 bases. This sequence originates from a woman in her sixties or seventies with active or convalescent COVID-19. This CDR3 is CASSLIGTGGFYEQYF. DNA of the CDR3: TGTGCCAGCAGCCTTATCGGGACAGGGGGTTTCTACGAGCAGTACTTC.